This section outlines one T cell receptor beta chain sequence together with its context. The V gene's germline CDR1 is KGHDR and CDR2 SFDVKD. After removal of 6 bases from V and 3 bases from J, the junction contained 4 bases not matched to a gene. CDR3 length equals 14 residues. Patients of the Seattle cohort, enrolled during active infection, were followed longitudinally. This sample stems from a study of blood T cell repertoires in COVID-19. Original handling: Using reference gene primer amplification, nucleated cell counts were estimated. Clones were read by immunoSEQ multiplex PCR, and TCRdb kept only the in-frame ones, dropping some. That table gives V, J and clone size, and the DNA gave D and trimming. Of roughly 220,000 clones listed, approximately 78% are singletons.

The rearrangement links TRBV24-1 to TRBJ2-3, with TRBD2 identical over 8 bases. Sequencing was carried out using peripheral blood. The clonotype originates from a woman aged 80 or over with COVID-19, enrolled during active disease. CDR3 in DNA: TGTGCCACCAGTCAGTCGGGGGGGACAGATACGCAGTATTTT. Translation: CATSQSGGTDTQYF.